This TCR beta chain was captured in a study of neoadjuvant anti-PD-1 for oral cavity cancer. Study-wide results and caveats: Pretreatment Treg/Th17 ratio correlated inversely with post-treatment tumor clonality.

There are 16 residues in the CDR3. V gave up 6 bases and J gave up 6 bases; unmatched junction bases: 14. CDR1 is LNHDA and CDR2 is SQIVND in the germline V gene (reference sequence). A remark on this clone: The antigen is undetermined.

Blood libraries mostly used 450 to 550 ng genomic DNA, six replicates each. Using immunoSEQ multiplex PCR, the repertoire was profiled, and TCRdb retains in-frame clones only, with some absent. The sample lists about 14,000 clones; about 65% were seen once. The clonotype originates from a person aged 40 to 85 with oral cavity squamous cell carcinoma. The sample in question was PBMCs, obtained before nivolumab (anti-PD-1) treatment. The V gene is TRBV19, the J gene TRBJ2-1; 7 bases align to TRBD1. The CDR3 coding sequence is TGTGCCAGTAGGCAAAGAGGGGGCAGGGGACGCAATGAGCAGTTCTTC. It codes for CASRQRGGRGRNEQFF.